This TCR beta chain appears in the sequencing data of a study of blood T cell repertoires in COVID-19. V shed 5 bases and J shed 0 bases, with 14 bases lying between them. Germline V lookup: CDR1 MNHEY, CDR2 SVGEGT. This CDR3 comprises 16 residues. TCRdb keeps only in-frame clones here, not all; method: immunoSEQ multiplex PCR. Found here are around 380,000 clones, about 80% of them singletons; the top ten hold around 1%. V usage is TRBV6-2 or TRBV6-3 and J usage is TRBJ2-1, with a tentative D call TRBD1 (6 bases). The sequencing sample was made of peripheral blood. This sequence was found in a human donor with acute or convalescent COVID-19. The donor label of this sample is uncertain. CDR3 region: CASSPGATSSYNEQFF. In DNA form, the CDR3 reads TGTGCCAGCAGTCCAGGGGCGACGAGCTCCTACAATGAGCAGTTCTTC.